These 23 T cell receptor beta chains originate from one sample sequenced in a study of Ad26.COV2.S vaccination and SARS-CoV-2 variants (dated by TCRdb to the early 2020s). Libraries were constructed by the immunoSEQ multiplex PCR assay. As stored in TCRdb, this immuneACCESS dataset retains in-frame rearrangements with V and J assigned. A fraction of the clones does not appear; measured against another copy, unresolved V genes explain less than half of the discrepancy, and the remainder lacks a known reason. For this sample the table gives 350,000 to 400,000 clones, of which 88% were detected only once. Clones ranked in the top ten supply 3.5% of the sample. What this sample's treatment or condition label stands for: about 20 received Ad26.COV2.S at low or high dose, single or two shots; several received placebo; per-sample allocation not given. For vaccine and placebo recipients, the sequenced repertoires came from samples collected on day 63 after the first injection.

Sample: peripheral blood, taken in a trial of Ad26.COV2.S vaccine versus placebo. The receptors originated from a person aged 18-60 years who received the Ad26.COV2.S COVID-19 vaccine or a placebo.

J is TRBJ2-2 and V is TRBV11-1; D is perhaps TRBD1 (5 bases). The CDR3 extends over 14 amino acids. V was clipped by 4 bases and J by 6 bases, with 12 bases between them. Germline V CDR1 and CDR2: SGHAT, FQDESV (reference sequence). The CDR3 protein is CASSYTQGSGELFF. The CDR3 DNA is TGTGCCAGCAGCTACACCCAGGGTTCCGGGGAGCTGTTTTTT.

J is TRBJ1-4 and V is TRBV2; the D is unclear. With 7 bases removed from V and 4 bases from J, the gap between germline ends came to 16 bases. CDR1 is SNHLY and CDR2 is FYNNEI in the germline V gene. The CDR3 consists of 15 residues. Here the CDR3 DNA reads TGTGCCAGCACGGCGGAGGGCCAGAATAATGAAAAACTGTTTTTT. Translated, it gives CASTAEGQNNEKLFF.

CDR3: CASSLDPATQYF. CDR3 bases: TGTGCCAGCAGCCTGGACCCAGCTACGCAGTATTTT. The V call is TRBV5-8, the J call TRBJ2-3; D is uncertain. CDR1 and CDR2 (germline): SGHTS, YDEGEE. Trimming shortened V by 4 bases and J by 8 bases, and 11 bases separated the two germline ends. The CDR3 totals 12 residues.

This clone showed up just once. The chain joins TRBV6-5 to TRBJ1-2, with TRBD1 as a possible D gene (5 bases). The CDR3 is 15 residues long. V lost 0 bases, J lost 4 bases, and 12 bases lay in between. Germline assignment: CDR1 MNHEY and CDR2 SVGAGI. CDR3 nucleotides: TGTGCCAGCAGTTACTCGGGACGGGGGTTCTATGGCTACACCTTC. This codes for CASSYSGRGFYGYTF.

The genes are TRBV20-1 and TRBJ2-5; D may match TRBD1 or TRBD2 (5 bases each). The ends were cut back, 3 bases at V and 4 bases at J, with 12 bases in the middle. Germline assignment: CDR1 DFQATT and CDR2 SNEGSKA (reference sequence). CDR3 length: 13 residues. CDR3 protein: CSASDSGGETQYF. CDR3 nucleotides: TGCAGTGCTAGTGACAGTGGGGGAGAGACCCAGTACTTC.

This sequence joins TRBV19 and TRBJ2-2; 7 positions match TRBD2. Germline values: CDR1 LNHDA, CDR2 SQIVND (reference sequence). CDR3 size: 15 residues. V shed 5 bases, J shed 1 base, and the junction held 4 bases outside the gene matches. CDR3 nucleotides: TGTGCCAGTAGTGGACGGGGGGAGAACACCGGGGAGCTGTTTTTT. Protein sequence: CASSGRGENTGELFF.

This chain connects TRBV7-8 to TRBJ2-1; 8 bases match TRBD2. The CDR3 is 17 residues long. V was clipped by 1 base and J by 7 bases; unmatched bases: 12. Germline CDR1 and CDR2: SGHVS and FQNEAQ. The CDR3 reads CASSLGVGAGEINEQFF. CDR3 bases: TGTGCCAGCAGCTTAGGGGTCGGAGCGGGGGAGATTAATGAGCAGTTCTTC.

The chain combines TRBV25-1 with TRBJ1-4, with D perhaps matching TRBD1 (6 bases). Germline CDR1 MGHDK, CDR2 SYGVNS. The length of the CDR3 is 14 residues. V lost 4 bases, J lost 7 bases, and 13 bases lay in between. As DNA, the CDR3 is TGTGCCAGCAGTGGACACAGGGCGGGTGAAAAACTGTTTTTT. Protein: CASSGHRAGEKLFF.

This chain joins TRBV7-8 and TRBJ1-3; D not certain. Germline CDR1 and CDR2: SGHVS and FQNEAQ. This CDR3 is 13 amino acids long. The ends were cut back, 2 bases at V and 8 bases at J, with 10 bases in the middle. For the CDR3, the DNA is TGTGCCAGCAGCTTACATGGGCGTGACACCATATATTTT. Its protein product is CASSLHGRDTIYF.

The V and J genes are TRBV11-2 and TRBJ2-1; D possibly matches TRBD1 or TRBD2 (7 bases each). This CDR3 region has 14 residues. CDR1 is SGHAT, CDR2 FQNNGV, per germline. The V end was cut by 4 bases, the J end by 13 bases, with 20 bases between. The chain's CDR3 is CASSSSSGGDLQFF. CDR3 in DNA: TGTGCCAGCAGCTCCTCTTCAGGGGGGGACCTACAGTTCTTC. The entire variable domain, with the rest obtained from reference TRBV11-2 and TRBJ2-1, is as follows: EAGVAQSPRYKIIEKRQSVAFWCNPISGHATLYWYQQILGQGPKLLIQFQNNGVVDDSQLPKDRFSAERLKGVDSTLKIQPAKLEDSAVYLCASSSSSGGDLQFFGPGTRLTVL.

The chain combines TRBV5-6 with TRBJ2-2; D is ambiguous. The germline CDR1 and CDR2 sequences are SGHDT and YYEEEE. The V and J ends lost 0 bases and 4 bases respectively, with 19 bases between them. The CDR3 totals 18 residues. CDR3 region: CASSLVSDREERTGELFF. CDR3 in DNA: TGTGCCAGCAGCTTGGTTTCTGATCGAGAAGAACGCACCGGGGAGCTGTTTTTT.

The chain links TRBV6-5 to TRBJ1-2, with D maybe TRBD1 (6 bases). V lost 2 bases and J lost 5, with 9 bases in between. CDR1 is MNHEY and CDR2 is SVGAGI in the germline V gene. The CDR3 has 13 residues. The CDR3 coding sequence is TGTGCCAGCAGTTACGTACAGGGTTATGGCTACACCTTC. As protein: CASSYVQGYGYTF.

The rearrangement uses TRBV11-2 and TRBJ1-2; TRBD1 matches 10 bases. Germline V gene lookup returns CDR1 SGHAT and CDR2 FQNNGV. The J segment lost 4 bases and the V segment lost 4 bases, leaving 3 bases of the junction unmatched. There are 14 residues in the CDR3. The CDR3 region is CASSSGQGVYGYTF. The CDR3 DNA follows: TGTGCCAGCAGCTCCGGACAGGGGGTCTATGGCTACACCTTC.

The V call is TRBV9, the J call TRBJ2-5; no clear D gene. CDR1 is SGDLS and CDR2 is YYNGEE in the germline V gene. The CDR3 is 15 residues long. V was shortened by 0 bases and J by 0 bases, with 9 bases between the two germline ends. CDR3 coding DNA: TGTGCCAGCAGCGTAGCTCCGGCGTACCAAGAGACCCAGTACTTC. Residues: CASSVAPAYQETQYF.

CDR3: CASSQEGVLAGGRNTGELFF. In DNA form, the CDR3 reads TGCGCCAGCAGCCAAGAGGGGGTGCTAGCGGGGGGCCGGAACACCGGGGAGCTGTTTTTT. The chain combines TRBV4-3 with TRBJ2-2, with 11 bases matching TRBD2. The CDR3 extends over 20 amino acids. The V gene's germline CDR1 is LGHNA and CDR2 YSLEER. V lost 0 bases and J lost 1; bases outside the gene matches: 10.

V is TRBV19 and J is TRBJ2-2, with D perhaps TRBD1 or TRBD2 (5 bases each). CDR1 LNHDA and CDR2 SQIVND come from the germline V gene (reference sequence). V was trimmed by 3 bases and J by 7 bases, leaving 15 bases between them. This CDR3 spans 15 amino acids. The CDR3 reads CASSIGTIDSGELFF. CDR3 nucleotides: TGTGCCAGTAGTATCGGGACGATTGACAGCGGGGAGCTGTTTTTT.

The rearrangement links TRBV4-2 to TRBJ1-1; TRBD1 might be the D (5 bases). The CDR3 sequence is 14 residues long. From germline, CDR1 is LGHNA and CDR2 YNFKEQ. Deletions cut 0 bases from V and 4 bases from J, with 9 bases between. The CDR3 loop is CASSQDLGRTEAFF. In nucleotides, the CDR3 is TGTGCCAGCAGCCAAGATCTGGGGCGCACTGAAGCTTTCTTT.

This chain links TRBV4-1 with TRBJ2-7, with D perhaps matching TRBD2 (6 bases). Per the germline V gene, CDR1 is MGHRA and CDR2 is YSYEKL. The CDR3 loop spans 16 amino acids. V was trimmed by 0 bases and J by 0 bases, leaving 12 bases between them. CDR3 DNA sequence: TGCGCCAGCAGCCAAGATCGATTCGGGGGCTCCTACGAGCAGTACTTC. This encodes CASSQDRFGGSYEQYF.

The chain employs TRBV5-1 and TRBJ1-2, with 9 positions matching TRBD1. Germline V gives CDR1 SGHRS, CDR2 YFSETQ. This CDR3 comprises 16 residues. The V and J ends lost 0 bases and 1 base, in that order; junction bases with no gene match: 4. The CDR3 DNA sequence: TGCGCCAGCAGCTTGGTGACAGGGGGTTTTAACTATGGCTACACCTTC. Translation gives CASSLVTGGFNYGYTF.

The chain carries TRBV25-1 and TRBJ1-3; 9 nucleotides agree with TRBD1. Germline loops: CDR1 MGHDK, CDR2 SYGVNS. This CDR3 has 16 amino acids. J lost 0 bases, V lost 6 bases, and 6 bases had no gene match. CDR3 sequence reads: CASSDRGIGSGNTIYF. CDR3 DNA: TGTGCCAGCAGCGACAGGGGGATCGGCTCTGGAAACACCATATATTTT.

The sample holds one count of this clone. The rearrangement uses TRBV30 and TRBJ1-4; TRBD1 aligns across 7 bases. The CDR3 runs 15 residues. Looked up from germline, CDR1 is GTSNPN and CDR2 is SVGIG (reference sequence). Losses at the gene ends were 1 base for V and 7 bases for J; bases not matched to a gene: 9. The chain's CDR3 is CAWSALDRDAEKLFF. DNA of the CDR3: TGTGCCTGGAGTGCGCTTGACAGGGACGCTGAAAAACTGTTTTTT.

A single count supports this clone. This sequence joins TRBV3-1 (or the pseudogene TRBV3-2) and TRBJ1-2; D perhaps matches TRBD1 (6 bases). CDR3 length: 14 amino acids. CDR1 LGHDT and CDR2 YNNKEL come from the germline V gene (reference sequence). V dropped 3 bases and J dropped 8 bases, with 16 bases sitting between them. As DNA, the CDR3 is TGTGCCAGCAGCCATCATACAGGGAACCTAGGCTACACCTTC. It codes for CASSHHTGNLGYTF.

This chain connects TRBV5-4 to TRBJ2-3; 7 bases map to TRBD2. Per germline, CDR1 SGHNT and CDR2 YYREEE (reference sequence). This CDR3 is 16 amino acids long. V lost 1 base and J lost 1; bases outside the gene matches: 6. The CDR3 DNA follows: TGTGCCAGCAGCTTGTTGACTAGCCCGGGCACAGATACGCAGTATTTT. It encodes CASSLLTSPGTDTQYF. Combining the CDR3 with reference TRBV5-4 and TRBJ2-3 gives the whole variable domain ETGVTQSPTHLIKTRGQQVTLRCSSQSGHNTVSWYQQALGQGPQFIFQYYREEENGRGNFPPRFSGLQFPNYSSELNVNALELDDSALYLCASSLLTSPGTDTQYFGPGTRLTVL.